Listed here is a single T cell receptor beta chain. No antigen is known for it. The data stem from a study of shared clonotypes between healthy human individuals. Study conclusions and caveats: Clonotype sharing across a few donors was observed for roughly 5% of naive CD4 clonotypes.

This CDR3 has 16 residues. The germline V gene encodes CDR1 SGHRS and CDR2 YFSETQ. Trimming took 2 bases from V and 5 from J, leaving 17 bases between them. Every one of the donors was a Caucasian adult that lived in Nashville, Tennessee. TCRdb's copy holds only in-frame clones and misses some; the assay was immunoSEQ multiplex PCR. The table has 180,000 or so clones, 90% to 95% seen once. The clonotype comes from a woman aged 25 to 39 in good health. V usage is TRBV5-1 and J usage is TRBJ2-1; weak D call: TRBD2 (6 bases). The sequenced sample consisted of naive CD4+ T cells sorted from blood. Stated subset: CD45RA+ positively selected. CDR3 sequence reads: CASSLGGRQTDNEQFF. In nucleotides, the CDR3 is TGCGCCAGCAGCTTAGGAGGGCGGCAAACCGACAATGAGCAGTTCTTC. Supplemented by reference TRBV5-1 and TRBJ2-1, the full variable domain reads KAGVTQTPRYLIKTRGQQVTLSCSPISGHRSVSWYQQTPGQGLQFLFEYFSETQRNKGNFPGRFSGRQFSNSRSEMNVSTLELGDSALYLCASSLGGRQTDNEQFFGPGTRLTVL.